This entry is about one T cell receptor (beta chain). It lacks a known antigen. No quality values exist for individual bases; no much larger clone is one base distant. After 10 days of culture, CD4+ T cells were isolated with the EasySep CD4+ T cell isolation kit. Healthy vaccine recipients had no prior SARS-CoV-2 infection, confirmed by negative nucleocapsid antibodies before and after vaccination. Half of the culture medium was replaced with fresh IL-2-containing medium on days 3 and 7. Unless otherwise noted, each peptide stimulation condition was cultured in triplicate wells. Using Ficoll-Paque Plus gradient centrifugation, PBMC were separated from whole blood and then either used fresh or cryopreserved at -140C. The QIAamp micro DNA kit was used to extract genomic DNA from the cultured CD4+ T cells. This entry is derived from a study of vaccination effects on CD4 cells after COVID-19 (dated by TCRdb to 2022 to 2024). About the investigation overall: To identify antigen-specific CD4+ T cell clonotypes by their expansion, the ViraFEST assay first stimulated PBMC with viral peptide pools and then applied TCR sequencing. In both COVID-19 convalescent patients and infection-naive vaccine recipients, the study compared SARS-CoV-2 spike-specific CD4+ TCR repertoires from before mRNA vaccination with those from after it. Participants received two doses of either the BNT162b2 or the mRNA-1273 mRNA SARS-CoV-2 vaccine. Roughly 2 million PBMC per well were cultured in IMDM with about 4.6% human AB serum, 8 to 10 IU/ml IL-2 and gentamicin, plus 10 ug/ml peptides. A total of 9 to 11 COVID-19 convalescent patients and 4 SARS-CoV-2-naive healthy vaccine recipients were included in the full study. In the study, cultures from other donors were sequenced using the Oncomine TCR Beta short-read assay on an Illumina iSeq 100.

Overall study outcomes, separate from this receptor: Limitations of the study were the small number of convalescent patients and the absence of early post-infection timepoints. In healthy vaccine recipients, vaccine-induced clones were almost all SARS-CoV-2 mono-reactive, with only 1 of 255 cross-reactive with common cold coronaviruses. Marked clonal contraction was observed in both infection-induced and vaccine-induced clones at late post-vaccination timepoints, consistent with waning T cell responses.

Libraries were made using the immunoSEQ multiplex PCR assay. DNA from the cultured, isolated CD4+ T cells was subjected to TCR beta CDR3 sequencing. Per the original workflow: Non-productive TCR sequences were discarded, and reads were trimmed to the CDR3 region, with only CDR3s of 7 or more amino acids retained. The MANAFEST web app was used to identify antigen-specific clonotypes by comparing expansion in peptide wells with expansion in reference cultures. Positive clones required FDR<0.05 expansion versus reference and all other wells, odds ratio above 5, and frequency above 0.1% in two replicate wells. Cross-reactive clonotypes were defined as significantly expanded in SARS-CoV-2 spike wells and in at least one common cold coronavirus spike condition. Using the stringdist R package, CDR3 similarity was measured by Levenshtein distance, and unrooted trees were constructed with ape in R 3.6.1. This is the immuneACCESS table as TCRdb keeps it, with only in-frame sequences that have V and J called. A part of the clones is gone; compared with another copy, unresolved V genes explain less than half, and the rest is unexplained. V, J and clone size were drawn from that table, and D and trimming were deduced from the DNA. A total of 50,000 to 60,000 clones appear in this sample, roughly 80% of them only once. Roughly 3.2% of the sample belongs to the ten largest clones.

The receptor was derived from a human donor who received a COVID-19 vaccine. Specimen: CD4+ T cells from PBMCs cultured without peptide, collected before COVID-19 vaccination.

Here is the DNA: TGTGCCAGCAGTTATTCCGGGAGTCAGGCCGGCAGGGCCGGGGAGCTGTTTTTT. This codes for CASSYSGSQAGRAGELFF. The rearrangement joined TRBV27 to TRBJ2-2; possibly the D gene is TRBD2, per 6 matching bases. From the germline V gene (reference sequence), CDR1 is MNHEY and CDR2 is SMNVEV. Cut back by 4 bases and 6 bases, the V and J ends lie 24 bases apart. The CDR3 runs 18 residues from the cysteine to the phenylalanine. Kept here is only the CDR3 DNA, which spans 54 bases and is read in frame from base 1.